These T cell receptor beta chains were read from a single sample in a study of siplizumab effects on memory and regulatory T cells. Generated by immunoSEQ multiplex PCR, the TCRdb table keeps only in-frame clones and is missing some. The sample has some 65,000 clones; 80% to 90% are singletons. Input material: Tregs sorted from blood. These receptors were collected from a human donor in good health. The CDR3 runs from the conserved cysteine through the conserved F or W. A D gene is named only where the DNA matches it firmly. The listing skips clone size in some rows; elsewhere it reads once, few, many or a size class.

length: 16
V: TRBV5-4
D: TRBD2
size: -
J: TRBJ2-7
CDR3: CASSLTPTSVSYEQYF
DNA: TGTGCCAGCAGCTTAACCCCCACTAGCGTATCCTACGAGCAGTACTTC

length: 14
V: TRBV21-1
D: -
size: -
J: TRBJ2-5
CDR3: CASRRRQGPETQYF
DNA: TGTGCCAGCAGGAGGAGACAGGGCCCAGAGACCCAGTACTTC

length: 15
V: TRBV7-2
D: -
size: -
J: TRBJ2-1
CDR3: CASSSPRGSYNEQFF
DNA: TGTGCCAGCAGCTCCCCCAGGGGCTCCTACAATGAGCAGTTCTTC

length: 15
V: TRBV30
D: -
size: -
J: TRBJ1-3
CDR3: CAWSVGAGSGNTIYF
DNA: TGTGCCTGGAGTGTAGGTGCCGGCTCTGGAAACACCATATATTTT

length: 17
V: TRBV2
D: TRBD2
size: -
J: TRBJ2-1
CDR3: CASSDRRGGSSYNEQFF
DNA: TGTGCCAGCAGTGACCGTCGGGGCGGGAGCTCCTACAATGAGCAGTTCTTC

length: 13
V: TRBV5-4
D: -
size: -
J: TRBJ1-2
CDR3: CASSLEGNYGYTF
DNA: TGTGCCAGCAGCTTGGAGGGGAACTATGGCTACACCTTC

length: 13
V: TRBV19
D: TRBD2
size: -
J: TRBJ2-7
CDR3: CASKSGSSYEQYF
DNA: TGTGCCAGCAAGAGCGGGAGCTCCTACGAGCAGTACTTC

length: 15
V: TRBV7-9
D: -
size: -
J: TRBJ1-2
CDR3: CASSLDINLRGGYTF
DNA: TGTGCCAGCAGCCTGGACATCAACCTTAGGGGTGGCTACACCTTC

length: 13
V: TRBV6-6
D: TRBD2
size: -
J: TRBJ2-7
CDR3: CASKGTSGSEQYF
DNA: TGTGCCAGCAAGGGGACTAGCGGGAGCGAGCAGTACTTC

length: 13
V: TRBV12-5
D: TRBD2
size: -
J: TRBJ2-1
CDR3: CASAGLGDNEQFF
DNA: TGTGCTAGTGCCGGACTAGGGGATAATGAGCAGTTCTTC

length: 14
V: TRBV6-5
D: TRBD2
size: -
J: TRBJ2-1
CDR3: CASTGLAGRREQFF
DNA: TGTGCCAGCACCGGACTAGCGGGTCGACGCGAGCAGTTCTTC

length: 13
V: TRBV6-4
D: -
size: -
J: TRBJ2-3
CDR3: CASSERAGDTQYF
DNA: TGTGCCAGCAGTGAACGCGCGGGTGATACGCAGTATTTT

length: 14
V: TRBV11-2
D: -
size: -
J: TRBJ2-2
CDR3: CASRTSDRAGELFF
DNA: TGTGCCAGCAGAACCTCCGATAGGGCCGGGGAGCTGTTTTTT

length: 13
V: TRBV2
D: TRBD1
size: -
J: TRBJ1-2
CDR3: CASNRIGGMGYTF
DNA: TGTGCCAGCAACCGTATAGGGGGCATGGGCTACACCTTC

length: 15
V: TRBV19
D: -
size: -
J: TRBJ2-7
CDR3: CASSPRGSRAYEQYF
DNA: TGTGCCAGTAGTCCAAGGGGGTCCAGGGCCTACGAGCAGTACTTC

length: 16
V: TRBV25-1
D: -
size: -
J: TRBJ2-5
CDR3: CASSDPSANYFKAQYF
DNA: TGTGCCAGCAGTGACCCATCGGCAAATTATTTTAAGGCCCAGTACTTC

length: 14
V: TRBV2
D: TRBD1
size: -
J: TRBJ2-5
CDR3: CASRLGTGIETQHF
DNA: TGTGCCAGCAGGCTCGGGACAGGGATTGAGACCCAGCACTTC

length: 15
V: TRBV6-5
D: -
size: -
J: TRBJ1-5
CDR3: CASTQAGALFQPQHF
DNA: TGTGCCAGCACCCAGGCGGGGGCTTTGTTTCAGCCCCAGCATTTT

length: 11
V: TRBV6-1
D: -
size: -
J: TRBJ2-7
CDR3: CASGVRNGQYF
DNA: TGTGCCAGCGGGGTCCGGAACGGGCAGTACTTC

length: 15
V: TRBV21-1
D: -
size: -
J: TRBJ2-7
CDR3: CASTKRQGLTGEQYF
DNA: TGTGCCAGCACCAAGCGACAGGGGCTAACGGGCGAGCAGTACTTC

length: 14
V: TRBV5-1
D: TRBD2
size: -
J: TRBJ2-3
CDR3: CASSPGLGGDTQYF
DNA: TGCGCCAGCAGCCCCGGACTAGGAGGAGATACGCAGTATTTT

length: 13
V: TRBV19
D: -
size: once
J: TRBJ1-1
CDR3: CASSIGSPSGAFF
DNA: TGTGCCAGTAGTATAGGAAGCCCTTCGGGAGCTTTCTTT

length: 14
V: TRBV6-5
D: -
size: -
J: TRBJ1-1
CDR3: CASSYLTGNTEAFF
DNA: TGTGCCAGCAGTTACCTGACAGGGAACACTGAAGCTTTCTTT

length: 12
V: TRBV5-1
D: TRBD1
size: -
J: TRBJ2-1
CDR3: CASSWTGNEQFF
DNA: TGCGCCAGCAGCTGGACAGGGAATGAGCAGTTCTTC

length: 11
V: TRBV29-1
D: -
size: -
J: TRBJ2-7
CDR3: CSVQNPYEQYF
DNA: TGCAGCGTCCAAAACCCCTACGAGCAGTACTTC